This TCR beta chain appears in the sequencing data of a study of blood T cell repertoires in COVID-19. On the study more broadly: PBMCs, B-cell-depleted T cells, or T cells provided the cDNA or gDNA that made up the material.

Seattle researchers signed up patients amid active infection and tracked them longitudinally. In the authors' workflow: Reference gene primer amplification yielded estimated nucleated cell counts. Only in-frame clones appear in the TCRdb table, and some are missing; sequencing was by immunoSEQ multiplex PCR. The D gene and trimming were derived from the DNA, and the V and J assignments and clone size from that table. The table has about 310,000 clones, 90% seen once. V was clipped by 6 bases and J by 1 base, with 16 bases between them. CDR3 length equals 15 residues. From germline, CDR1 is LNHNV and CDR2 YYDKDF (reference sequence).

V and J are TRBV15 and TRBJ2-7, with TRBD1 as a possible D gene (6 bases). Source material: peripheral blood. The clonotype was recovered from a woman aged 40 to 50 with COVID-19, enrolled during active disease. The CDR3 coding sequence is TGTGCCACCAGGTCAGGGGCGGAGAATTCCTACGAGCAGTACTTC. It translates to CATRSGAENSYEQYF.